This T cell receptor (beta chain) was observed in a study of shared clonotypes between healthy human individuals. In this sample, this clone turned up once. The target antigen is unknown. This sample also contains other DNA sequences that code for the same CDR3. Study observations and caveats: The authors expected sequencing depth to affect clonotype sharing among donors.

Memory CD4+ cells were the fraction left after CD45RA+ naive selection. The data were produced by immunoSEQ multiplex PCR, yet TCRdb's version contains in-frame clones alone and is incomplete. The sample has approximately 2.1 million clones; approximately 93% are singletons. The germline V gene has CDR1 SGHRS and CDR2 YFSETQ. The CDR3 spans 14 residues. J gave up 3 bases and V 4 bases, and 3 bases lay outside the gene matches. This chain joins TRBV5-1 and TRBJ1-1; TRBD1 aligns across 10 bases. This TCR was recovered from a man younger than 30 in good health. Some clones in this sample may be carry-over from other donors' samples. The sequenced sample was naive CD4+ T cells from PBMCs. Subset described: CD45RA+ positively selected. Here the CDR3 DNA reads TGCGCCAGCAGCATCGGGACAGGGGACACTGAAGCTTTCTTT. This translates into CASSIGTGDTEAFF.